This T cell receptor beta chain appears in the sequencing data of a study of T cells expressing NK-cell markers. Whole-study context: Among the eight sequenced donors, seven tested HCMV-seropositive and one tested seronegative. Notes on the study in general: In a group of several donors, dominant NKG2C+ clonotypes represented roughly 1.0-8% of CD8+ T cells.

Germline loops: CDR1 SNHLY, CDR2 FYNNEI. The CDR3 is 15 amino acids. TCR beta cDNA was generated via 5'RACE template switching incorporating UMIs. TCRdb derives one entry per CDR3 protein from the 5' RACE reads, leaving out DNA. The sample totals about 390,000 distinct CDR3 sequences. A note on this clonotype: Antigen: not known.

The sequenced sample was blood T cells: a sorted CD56 or NKG2C T cell subset, CD4+ or CD8+ T cells, or bulk PBMC T cells (not recorded which). The receptor was isolated from a woman aged 45-65 years in good health. The V call is TRBV2, the J call TRBJ2-7; TCRdb proposes TRBD1, but this gene call is untestable without DNA. CDR3: CASRGSGTISYEQYF.